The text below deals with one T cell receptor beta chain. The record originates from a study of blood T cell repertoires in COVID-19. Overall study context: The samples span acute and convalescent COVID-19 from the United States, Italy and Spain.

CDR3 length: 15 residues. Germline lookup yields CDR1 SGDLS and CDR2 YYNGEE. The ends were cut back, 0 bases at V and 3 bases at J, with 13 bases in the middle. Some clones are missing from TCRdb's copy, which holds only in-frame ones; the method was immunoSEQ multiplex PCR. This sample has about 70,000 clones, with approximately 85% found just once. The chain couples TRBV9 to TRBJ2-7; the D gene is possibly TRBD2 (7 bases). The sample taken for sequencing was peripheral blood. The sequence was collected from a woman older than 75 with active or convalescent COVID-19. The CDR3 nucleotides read TGTGCCAGCAGCGTAGCAGGGGAGGGGAGCTACGAGCAGTACTTC. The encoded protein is CASSVAGEGSYEQYF.